A single TCR beta chain is shown here with its context. Its antigen is as yet unknown. These data originate in a study of T cell responses to AZD1222 COVID-19 vaccine. Notes on the study in general: Elevations in Spike-specific TCR breadth and depth followed administration of two AZD1222 doses. The sample set comprised mostly white British donors with more females, and clonal diversity was possibly underestimated.

The V end was cut by 3 bases, the J end by 2 bases, with 8 bases between. The CDR3 totals 13 residues. Only in-frame clones appear in the TCRdb table, and some are missing; sequencing was by immunoSEQ multiplex PCR. Here the sample spans over 140,000 clones, more than 90% being singletons. This rearrangement joins TRBV12-3 or TRBV12-4 to TRBJ2-7, with D tentatively TRBD1 or TRBD2 (5 bases each). The source is an adult in good health. The sample was peripheral blood, taken on day 0 of AZD1222 vaccination. The CDR3 protein is CASSFQGPYEQYF. DNA of the CDR3: TGTGCCAGCAGTTTTCAGGGACCCTACGAGCAGTACTTC.